This TCR beta chain appears in the sequencing data of a study of blood T cell repertoires in COVID-19. Study in general: In each case, the material was cDNA or gDNA derived from T cells, B-cell-depleted T cells, or PBMCs.

Germline CDR1 is MNHEY and CDR2 is SMNVEV (reference sequence). Trimming stripped 8 bases from V and 2 bases from J, with 7 bases between. CDR3 size: 11 residues. In the study's own analysis: The authors estimated nucleated cell counts from reference gene primer amplification. Clones were read by immunoSEQ multiplex PCR, and TCRdb kept only the in-frame ones, dropping some. D and trimming come from the DNA, and the V and J calls and clone size come from that table. The sample comprises a few hundred thousand clones, approximately 86% of which are singletons, and about 7.6% rests with the top ten. The receptor's source is a woman in her sixties or seventies with active or convalescent COVID-19. Specimen: peripheral blood. The chain has TRBV27 and TRBJ2-7; D is perhaps TRBD1 (5 bases). The CDR3 bases are TGTGCCAGCGGACAAGCCTACGAGCAGTACTTC. This codes for CASGQAYEQYF.